This TCR beta chain was observed in a study of siplizumab effects on memory and regulatory T cells. Cells of the mixed lymphocyte reaction were cocultured at 37 degrees C for 5 to 6 days. Germline V gene sequence: CDR1 DFQATT, CDR2 SNEGSKA (reference sequence). V gave up 3 bases and J gave up 3 bases, with 5 bases separating them. The CDR3 covers 11 residues. Findings and limits, study-wide: The drug siplizumab significantly decreased the alloreactive sequences that could be traced to unstimulated CD4+ memory cells. Treg-derived clones made up an average of around 75% of mappable alloreactive CD4+ clones with siplizumab and approximately 30% in controls. Unstimulated subset assignment was obtained for only a minor fraction of alloreactive clones.

Only in-frame clones appear in the TCRdb table, and some are missing; sequencing was by immunoSEQ multiplex PCR. The table has 9,500 or so clones, under 60% seen once; the top ten hold about 20%. A note on this clone: Antigen specificity is unknown.

The J gene is TRBJ1-2, the V gene TRBV20-1; D is ambiguous. This TCR was sampled from a human donor in good health; the cells came from an allogeneic mixed lymphocyte reaction. The sequenced sample was CFSE-low (dividing) CD4+ T cells sorted from an allogeneic mixed lymphocyte reaction. In DNA form, the CDR3 reads TGCAGTGCTAGCGACCACTATGGCTACACCTTC. Protein sequence: CSASDHYGYTF.